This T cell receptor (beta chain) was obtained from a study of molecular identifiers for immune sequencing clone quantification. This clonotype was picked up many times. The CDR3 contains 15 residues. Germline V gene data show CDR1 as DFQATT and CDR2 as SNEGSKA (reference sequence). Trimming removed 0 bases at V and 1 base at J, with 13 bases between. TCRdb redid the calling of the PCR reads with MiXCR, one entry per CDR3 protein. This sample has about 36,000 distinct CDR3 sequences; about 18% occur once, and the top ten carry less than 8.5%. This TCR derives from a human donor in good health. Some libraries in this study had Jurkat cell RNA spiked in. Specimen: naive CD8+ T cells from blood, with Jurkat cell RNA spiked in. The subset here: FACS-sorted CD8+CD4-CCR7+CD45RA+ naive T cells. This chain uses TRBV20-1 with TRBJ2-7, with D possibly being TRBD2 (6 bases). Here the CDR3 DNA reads TGCAGTGCTAGAGAGAGGGACTTTACGTCCTACGAGCAGTACTTC. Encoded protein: CSARERDFTSYEQYF.